The present entry profiles one T cell receptor beta chain with its context. Antigen unknown. The PCR employed 60 Vbeta primers together with 13 Jbeta primers. Only in-frame clones appear in the TCRdb table, and some are missing; sequencing was by immunoSEQ multiplex PCR. The sample yields over 150,000 clones, more than 75% seen once. The sample comes from a study of cytomegalovirus exposure and HLA in healthy donors. At the level of the study: Roughly 180 million T cells yielded 90 million to 130 million unique TCR beta sequences in earlier analysis.

J was trimmed by 4 bases and V by 5 bases; bases with no gene match: 8. This CDR3 has 15 amino acids. Per the germline V gene, CDR1 is SEHNR and CDR2 is FQNEAQ (reference sequence). Points from the study as a whole: Fewer N-insertions (relative to the roughly 660-donor mean) were reportedly seen in an Asian-associated ancestry cluster in a later analysis.

J is TRBJ2-3 and V is TRBV7-9; 8 bases line up with TRBD1. The material sequenced was PBMCs. This clonotype was sampled from a man younger than 40 in good health and CMV-seropositive. DNA of the CDR3: TGTGCCAGCAGCACTAGGGACAGGTTCGCAGATACGCAGTATTTT. Translating it yields CASSTRDRFADTQYF. Drawing the rest from reference TRBV7-9 and TRBJ2-3, the complete variable domain is DTGVSQNPRHKITKRGQNVTFRCDPISEHNRLYWYRQTLGQGPEFLTYFQNEAQLEKSRLLSDRFSAERPKGSFSTLEIQRTEQGDSAMYLCASSTRDRFADTQYFGPGTRLTVL.